In this sample, the clone carrying this T cell receptor (beta chain) turned up a few times. The antigen remains unidentified. Between the trimmed V and J ends, which lost 2 bases and 4 bases, there was a span of 11 bases. In germline, CDR1 is LGHNA, CDR2 YNFKEQ. This CDR3 contains 14 residues. The data stem from a study of beta chain features in type 1 diabetes. Study conclusions and caveats: Researchers could not determine here whether HLA type influences TCRB rearrangement. Shorter TCRB CDR3s, moderately but significantly so, were found in Type 1 diabetes patients in all four CD4+ subsets. Cells with high TCR expression could be over-represented by cDNA sequencing.

cDNA synthesis used the whole RNA isolate, giving expressed TCRB sequences. The table came from immunoSEQ multiplex PCR; TCRdb's copy has only in-frame clones and leaves some out. The sample shows tens of thousands of clones, approximately 40% of them seen only once. Each of the CD4+ naive, central memory, regulatory and stem cell-like memory populations was sorted via CD45RO/CCR7/CD25/CD127/CD95/CD27. The receptor's source is a man aged 25-40 years with type 1 diabetes. The V gene is TRBV4-2, the J gene TRBJ1-1; D may be TRBD1 (6 bases). The sample was stem cell memory CD4+ T cells from blood. Written as DNA, the CDR3 is TGTGCCAGCAGCCAATCAGGGGTGGGCACTGAAGCTTTCTTT. Amino acids: CASSQSGVGTEAFF.